Sequencing of this TCR beta chain was carried out in a study of T-cell memory formation after mild COVID-19. Overall study context: TCR clusters showed largely donor specificity. Study-level findings and limits: Day 15 to 85 contracting clones showed balanced CD4/CD8; later expanders leaned CD4+.

This clonotype was counted between two and nine times. Its antigen is unidentified. Germline CDR1 is SQVTM and CDR2 is ANQGSEA. The CDR3 totals 13 residues. The V gene lost 3 bases and the J gene lost 8 bases, with 16 bases spanning the gap. Constant-segment-primed 5'RACE gave TCR alpha and TCR beta cDNA libraries with sample barcodes and UMIs. MiXCR was run by TCRdb on the 5' RACE reads, yielding one entry per CDR3 protein. This sample has around 310,000 distinct CDR3 sequences, with about 15% found just once. The gene calls are TRBV29-1 and TRBJ1-2; no firm D call. Sequencing was carried out using PBMCs or a T cell subset sorted from them (not recorded which). This TCR derives from a man between 18 and 29 years old who had mild COVID-19 (a few samples of this study predate the infection). Cell type and time point are not known. CDR3 loop: CSVDKPVGWGYTF. The CDR3 region has the DNA TGCAGCGTTGATAAACCAGTAGGGTGGGGCTACACCTTC.